Below are 26 T cell receptor beta chains sequenced from a single sample in a study of cytomegalovirus exposure and HLA in healthy donors. PCR employed 60 Vbeta and 13 Jbeta primers. Profiling relied on immunoSEQ multiplex PCR, and the TCRdb table lists in-frame clones only, not all of them. The sample has 50,000 to 80,000 clones; 60% to 80% are singletons. Sequencing used PBMCs. The source of these receptors is a male donor in good health and CMV-seropositive.

The rearrangement uses TRBV5-1 and TRBJ1-6; no definite D call. The germline V gene encodes CDR1 SGHRS and CDR2 YFSETQ. The V gene lost 3 bases and the J gene lost 7 bases, with 17 bases spanning the gap. The CDR3 consists of 16 residues. As DNA, the CDR3 is TGCGCCAGCAGCTGGACTCCGACACGGCTGAATTCACCCCTCCACTTT. This gives the protein CASSWTPTRLNSPLHF. The full variable domain, in which reference TRBV5-1 and TRBJ1-6 provide the parts outside the CDR3, is KAGVTQTPRYLIKTRGQQVTLSCSPISGHRSVSWYQQTPGQGLQFLFEYFSETQRNKGNFPGRFSGRQFSNSRSEMNVSTLELGDSALYLCASSWTPTRLNSPLHFGNGTRLTVT.

This clone was seen a handful of times. This rearrangement joins TRBV4-3 to TRBJ2-1; D is uncertain. The CDR3 has 14 amino acids. CDR1 LGHNA and CDR2 YSLEER come from the germline V gene. Trimming left V 0 bases short and J 7 bases short, with 10 bases between. CDR3 protein: CASSQDLDLNEQFF. CDR3 in DNA: TGCGCCAGCAGCCAAGATCTAGATTTAAATGAGCAGTTCTTC.

The genes are TRBV4-1 and TRBJ1-1; 7 bases align to TRBD1. The CDR3 runs 18 residues. Germline V CDR1 and CDR2: MGHRA, YSYEKL. The trim removed 3 bases at V and 5 bases at J, leaving 18 bases unmatched. CDR3 in amino acids: CASSQPIPRGQWGTEAFF. DNA of the CDR3: TGCGCCAGCAGCCAGCCTATACCTCGGGGACAGTGGGGGACTGAAGCTTTCTTT.

This sequence joins TRBV5-6 and TRBJ1-1, with TRBD1 matching over 7 bases. This CDR3 spans 16 amino acids. Germline loops: CDR1 SGHDT, CDR2 YYEEEE. V lost 0 bases, J lost 0 bases, and 5 bases stayed unmatched. Here the CDR3 DNA reads TGTGCCAGCAGCTTGGGAGGGGGCCGTATGAACACTGAAGCTTTCTTT. Its protein product is CASSLGGGRMNTEAFF.

This chain links TRBV27 with TRBJ1-6, with unresolved D. V gave up 7 bases and J gave up 7 bases, with 20 bases separating them. This CDR3 is built from 16 residues. Per the germline V gene, CDR1 is MNHEY and CDR2 is SMNVEV (reference sequence). The CDR3 DNA follows: TGTGCCAGCACTCCCAGGTCAGACGGCGACAATTCACCCCTCCACTTT. Translated, it gives CASTPRSDGDNSPLHF.

The chain uses TRBV28 and TRBJ2-1, with TRBD2 matching 10 bases. This CDR3 is 20 amino acids long. V trimming: 6 bases; J trimming: 0 bases; junction bases outside the gene matches: 17. The germline V gene encodes CDR1 MDHEN and CDR2 SYDVKM. CDR3 loop: CASSRRGRLAGASSYNEQFF. CDR3 DNA sequence: TGTGCCAGCAGCCGGAGAGGGCGCCTAGCGGGGGCAAGCTCCTACAATGAGCAGTTCTTC.

This chain connects TRBV6-5 to TRBJ2-7, with no clear D. There are 15 residues in the CDR3. Trimming stripped 0 bases from V and 0 bases from J, with 9 bases between. Germline lookup yields CDR1 MNHEY and CDR2 SVGAGI. The CDR3 DNA sequence: TGTGCCAGCAGTTACTCTGCCCACGGCTCCTACGAGCAGTACTTC. It codes for CASSYSAHGSYEQYF.

This rearrangement joins TRBV2 to TRBJ1-5, with TRBD1 identical over 8 bases. V trimming: 5 bases; J trimming: 4 bases; junction bases outside the gene matches: 4. This CDR3 contains 14 residues. Germline V gives CDR1 SNHLY, CDR2 FYNNEI. CDR3 coding DNA: TGTGCCAGCAGTCCCGACAGGGGTAATCAGCCCCAGCATTTT. Translation: CASSPDRGNQPQHF.

V usage is TRBV19 and J usage is TRBJ1-6; TRBD1 is a possible D gene (5 bases). The ends were cut back, 6 bases at V and 3 bases at J, with 6 bases in the middle. The CDR3 is 13 amino acids. In germline, CDR1 is LNHDA, CDR2 SQIVND (reference sequence). The CDR3 loop is CASRTDYNSPLHF. DNA of the CDR3: TGTGCCAGTAGGACAGACTATAATTCACCCCTCCACTTT.

In this sample, this clone turned up a few times. The gene calls are TRBV5-6 and TRBJ1-1; D not certain. Germline CDR1 is SGHDT and CDR2 is YYEEEE. This CDR3 contains 13 residues. Trimming left V 5 bases short and J 3 bases short, with 11 bases between. The CDR3 bases are TGTGCCAGCAGTCGTCGTGGAGACACTGAAGCTTTCTTT. Translation: CASSRRGDTEAFF. The whole variable domain, remainder taken from reference TRBV5-6 and TRBJ1-1, is DAGVTQSPTHLIKTRGQQVTLRCSPKSGHDTVSWYQQALGQGPQFIFQYYEEEERQRGNFPDRFSGHQFPNYSSELNVNALLLGDSALYLCASSRRGDTEAFFGQGTRLTVV.

This rearrangement joins TRBV6-5 to TRBJ1-2, with 7 bases matching TRBD1. The J segment lost 8 bases and the V segment lost 2 bases, leaving 5 bases of the junction unmatched. The germline CDR1 and CDR2 sequences are MNHEY and SVGAGI. The CDR3 covers 13 residues. As DNA, the CDR3 is TGTGCCAGCAGTTACGAGACAGGGAGAGGCTACACCTTC. It specifies CASSYETGRGYTF.

This chain uses TRBV9 with TRBJ2-3; tentative D call: TRBD2 (5 bases). Germline V gives CDR1 SGDLS, CDR2 YYNGEE. V dropped 2 bases and J dropped 4 bases, with 11 bases sitting between them. The CDR3 spans 14 residues. The CDR3, as DNA: TGTGCCAGCAGCGTCGGGGTTGTCCCAGATACGCAGTATTTT. As protein: CASSVGVVPDTQYF.

This sequence joins TRBV7-6 and TRBJ2-5, with D perhaps matching TRBD2 (6 bases). Looked up from germline, CDR1 is SGHVS and CDR2 is FNYEAQ. There are 13 residues in the CDR3. V was trimmed by 5 bases and J by 2 bases, leaving 9 bases between them. This chain's CDR3 is CASSGGSQETQYF. The CDR3 DNA reads TGTGCCAGCAGCGGAGGGAGTCAAGAGACCCAGTACTTC.

This clone was observed once. This rearrangement joins TRBV18 to TRBJ1-3, with D tentatively TRBD1 (5 bases). V lost 2 bases and J lost 0, with 14 bases in between. The CDR3 has 17 residues. Per the germline V gene, CDR1 is KGHSH and CDR2 is LQKENI. CDR3 DNA sequence: TGTGCCAGCTCACCAAAGGTCGGGGGGAACTCTGGAAACACCATATATTTT. Translation: CASSPKVGGNSGNTIYF.

This rearrangement joins TRBV29-1 to TRBJ2-3; D unresolved. V gave up 5 bases and J gave up 0 bases, with 21 bases separating them. The CDR3 is 17 amino acids. The V gene's germline CDR1 is SQVTM and CDR2 ANQGSEA. DNA of the CDR3: TGCAGCGTTTGGAGCCTTCGTGAATCCGGTAGCACAGATACGCAGTATTTT. Translation gives CSVWSLRESGSTDTQYF.

The chain combines TRBV27 with TRBJ1-3; D unclear. The CDR3 loop spans 15 amino acids. Deletions cut 5 bases from V and 0 bases from J, with 11 bases between. The germline CDR1 and CDR2 sequences are MNHEY and SMNVEV (reference sequence). The CDR3 is CASSPLGSSGNTIYF. CDR3 nucleotide sequence: TGTGCCAGCAGTCCCTTGGGGAGCTCTGGAAACACCATATATTTT.

This chain uses TRBV5-4 with TRBJ1-2; 7 bases fit TRBD1. The CDR3 loop spans 14 amino acids. The V segment lost 1 base and the J segment 2 bases; nucleotides outside the gene matches: 2. The V gene's germline CDR1 is SGHNT and CDR2 YYREEE (reference sequence). CDR3 sequence reads: CASSLNRGNYGYTF. The CDR3 bases are TGTGCCAGCAGCTTGAACAGGGGCAACTATGGCTACACCTTC.

This clone turned up a few times. This sequence joins TRBV27 and TRBJ2-3; D is uncertain. Germline-derived CDR1 and CDR2 are MNHEY and SMNVEV (reference sequence). The V gene lost 3 bases and the J gene lost 3 bases, with 7 bases spanning the gap. The CDR3 covers 13 residues. This chain's CDR3 is CASSFFLTDTQYF. The CDR3 region has the DNA TGTGCCAGCAGTTTCTTCTTGACAGATACGCAGTATTTT.

The rearrangement links TRBV27 to TRBJ2-7; 8 positions match TRBD2. The junction had 7 bases not matched to a gene; V was cut back by 5 bases and J by 1 base. The CDR3 has 15 residues. Per the germline V gene, CDR1 is MNHEY and CDR2 is SMNVEV (reference sequence). CDR3 in DNA: TGTGCCAGCAGTCCTAGGGGCGGGGGGTCCTACGAGCAGTACTTC. Amino acids: CASSPRGGGSYEQYF.

The V gene is TRBV6-1, the J gene TRBJ1-4, with a weak D call TRBD1 (5 bases). Trimming cost V 7 bases and J 4 bases, with 13 bases left between them. The germline gives CDR1 MNHNS, CDR2 SASEGT. The CDR3 totals 14 residues. For the CDR3, the DNA is TGTGCCAGCACGTCGGGGGTGGGTAATGAAAAACTGTTTTTT. Amino acids: CASTSGVGNEKLFF.

This chain connects TRBV4-2 to TRBJ2-1; weak D call: TRBD2 (6 bases). The germline V gene encodes CDR1 LGHNA and CDR2 YNFKEQ. This CDR3 spans 15 amino acids. The V and J ends lost 2 bases and 2 bases respectively, with 10 bases between them. The CDR3 DNA follows: TGTGCCAGCAGCCAAAATCCGGGGGCCTACAATGAGCAGTTCTTC. It yields the protein CASSQNPGAYNEQFF.

V usage is TRBV5-1 and J usage is TRBJ2-1, with 8 positions matching TRBD1. Trimming cost V 4 bases and J 7 bases; bases outside gene matches: 10. The germline V gene has CDR1 SGHRS and CDR2 YFSETQ. The CDR3 has 15 amino acids. The CDR3, as DNA: TGCGCCAGCAGCCCGTGGACAGGGCATCCTAATGAGCAGTTCTTC. It yields the protein CASSPWTGHPNEQFF.

This rearrangement joins TRBV18 to TRBJ2-3; the match to TRBD1 covers 9 bases. The trim removed 3 bases at V and 3 bases at J, leaving 7 bases unmatched. The germline V gene has CDR1 KGHSH and CDR2 LQKENI. This CDR3 is built from 16 residues. DNA of the CDR3: TGTGCCAGCTCACCTAGGACAGGGGTCCCAACAGATACGCAGTATTTT. This sequence encodes CASSPRTGVPTDTQYF.

This chain connects TRBV19 to TRBJ2-2; 8 nucleotides line up with TRBD2. The CDR3 loop spans 14 amino acids. J gave up 3 bases and V 5 bases, and 2 bases lay outside the gene matches. Germline CDR1 and CDR2: LNHDA and SQIVND (reference sequence). The CDR3 sequence: CASSAGGDTGELFF. The CDR3 nucleotides are TGTGCCAGTAGTGCGGGGGGAGACACCGGGGAGCTGTTTTTT.

This clone was observed a handful of times. The chain recombines TRBV4-2 with TRBJ2-7, with TRBD2 identical over 12 bases. Germline V CDR1 and CDR2: LGHNA, YNFKEQ. This CDR3 has 15 residues. V lost 2 bases to trimming and J lost 4 bases; unmatched junction nucleotides: 3. The CDR3 DNA is TGTGCCAGCAGCCAATCTAGCGGGGGGGCGTACGAGCAGTACTTC. As protein: CASSQSSGGAYEQYF.

As DNA, the CDR3 is TGTGCCTGGAAGGCAAGGAGGGGCGATCGGCTAGCCAAAAACATTCAGTACTTC. Its protein product is CAWKARRGDRLAKNIQYF. The V call is TRBV30, the J call TRBJ2-4; D perhaps matches TRBD2 (6 bases). Trimming pared 4 bases from V and 0 bases from J, leaving 22 bases between. The germline CDR1 and CDR2 sequences are GTSNPN and SVGIG (reference sequence). The CDR3 has 18 residues. The entire variable domain, with the rest obtained from reference TRBV30 and TRBJ2-4, is as follows: SQTIHQWPATLVQPVGSPLSLECTVEGTSNPNLYWYRQAAGRGLQLLFYSVGIGQISSEVPQNLSASRPQDRQFILSSKKLLLSDSGFYLCAWKARRGDRLAKNIQYFGAGTRLSVL.